The sequence of this T cell receptor beta chain was determined in a study of vaccination effects on CD4 cells after COVID-19. Study background: The post-vaccine samples were taken, at the median, 72 days after the second dose. Findings of the study overall: Late in the post-vaccination period, infection-induced and vaccine-induced clones underwent marked clonal contraction. The study got few convalescent patients and did not collect any early post-infection timepoints.

In the ViraFEST assay, antigen-specific CD4+ clonotypes were identified by expansion after peptide-pool stimulation. Scientists isolated CD4+ T cells after a roughly 10-day culture period ended. Vaccination of participants consisted of two doses of either the BNT162b2 or mRNA-1273 vaccine. Half-medium exchanges with IL-2 medium took place on days 3 and 7. Trimming shortened V by 3 bases and J by 0 bases, and 9 bases separated the two germline ends. The CDR3 totals 15 residues. Germline V CDR1 and CDR2: MDHEN, SYDVKM. Using immunoSEQ multiplex PCR, the repertoire was profiled, and TCRdb retains in-frame clones only, with some absent. The sample contains about 60,000 clones, roughly 78% of which appear only once. A word on this clone: Its target is unknown.

This clonotype was sampled from a human donor who received a COVID-19 vaccine. This material consisted of CD4+ T cells from PBMCs cultured with HCoV-OC43 spike peptides, taken after COVID-19 vaccination. The subset: HCoV-OC43 spike overlapping peptide pool stimulation. This chain uses TRBV28 with TRBJ1-5, with D unclear. This chain's CDR3 is CASSFGSDSNQPQHF. CDR3 bases: TGTGCCAGCAGTTTCGGGAGCGATAGCAATCAGCCCCAGCATTTT. The whole variable domain, filled in from reference TRBV28 and TRBJ1-5, reads DVKVTQSSRYLVKRTGEKVFLECVQDMDHENMFWYRQDPGLGLRLIYFSYDVKMKEKGDIPEGYSVSREKKERFSLILESASTNQTSMYLCASSFGSDSNQPQHFGDGTRLSIL.